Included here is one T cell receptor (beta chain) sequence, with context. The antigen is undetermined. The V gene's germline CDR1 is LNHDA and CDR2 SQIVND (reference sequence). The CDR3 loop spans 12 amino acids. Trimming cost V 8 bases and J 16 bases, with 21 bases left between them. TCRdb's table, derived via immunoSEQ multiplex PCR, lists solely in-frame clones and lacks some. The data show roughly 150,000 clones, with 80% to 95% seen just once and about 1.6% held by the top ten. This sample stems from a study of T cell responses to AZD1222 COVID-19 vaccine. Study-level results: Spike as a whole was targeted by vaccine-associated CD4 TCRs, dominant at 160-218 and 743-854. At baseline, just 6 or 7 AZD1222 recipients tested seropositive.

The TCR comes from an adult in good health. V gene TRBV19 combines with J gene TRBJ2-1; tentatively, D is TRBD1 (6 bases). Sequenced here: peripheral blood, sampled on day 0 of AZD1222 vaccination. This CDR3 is CASGGFWDTLFF. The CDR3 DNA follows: TGTGCCAGTGGGGGATTTTGGGACACCCTTTTCTTC.